The T cell receptor beta chain under discussion was sequenced for a study of siplizumab effects on memory and regulatory T cells. CDR3 size: 14 residues. The V end was cut by 1 base, the J end by 7 bases, with 12 bases between. Germline CDR1 SEHNR, CDR2 FQNEAQ (reference sequence). Using immunoSEQ multiplex PCR, the repertoire was profiled, and TCRdb retains in-frame clones only, with some absent. The repertoire consists of some 100,000 clones, with about 90% occurring once and the leading ten covering about 2.4%. The V and J genes are TRBV7-9 and TRBJ2-3; D possibly corresponds to TRBD2 (7 bases). The clonotype comes from a human donor in good health. Some clones in this sample may be carry-over from other donors' samples. Sequenced sample: CD4+ T cells sorted from blood. Written as DNA, the CDR3 is TGTGCCAGCAGCTTAGTCGGGGGGCGGAATACGCAGTATTTT. Its protein is CASSLVGGRNTQYF.